The 2 T cell receptor beta chains reported below all come from one sample, sequenced in a study of T cell responses to AZD1222 COVID-19 vaccine. Data came from immunoSEQ multiplex PCR; TCRdb stores just in-frame clones and leaves some out. The sample carries around 87,000 clones, approximately 92% recorded once. The sample in question was peripheral blood, obtained 28 days after the second AZD1222 dose. The receptors were gathered from an adult who received the AZD1222 COVID-19 vaccine.

This chain uses TRBV13 with TRBJ2-1; 13 bases fit TRBD2. The CDR3 extends over 17 amino acids. The germline V gene encodes CDR1 PRHDT and CDR2 FYEKMQ (reference sequence). The V gene end was trimmed by 5 bases and the J gene end by 4 bases; junction bases not matched to a gene: 8. As DNA, the CDR3 is TGTGCCAGCAGCGAGAGACTAGCGGGGGGCTGGTACAATGAGCAGTTCTTC. This gives the protein CASSERLAGGWYNEQFF.

The gene calls are TRBV19 and TRBJ1-6; the D gene is possibly TRBD1 (5 bases). Germline values: CDR1 LNHDA, CDR2 SQIVND (reference sequence). The CDR3 loop spans 16 amino acids. Trimming pared 3 bases from V and 7 bases from J, leaving 16 bases between. The CDR3 coding sequence is TGTGCCAGTAGTATCTCCCGGGGCCGCAGAAATTCACCCCTCCACTTT. As protein: CASSISRGRRNSPLHF. The complete variable domain, with remaining parts taken from reference TRBV19 and TRBJ1-6, reads DGGITQSPKYLFRKEGQNVTLSCEQNLNHDAMYWYRQDPGQGLRLIYYSQIVNDFQKGDIAEGYSVSREKKESFPLTVTSAQKNPTAFYLCASSISRGRRNSPLHFGNGTRLTVT.